Presented here are 3 T cell receptor beta chains from one specimen sequenced in a study of OX40 agonist ivuxolimab in advanced cancers. Assay used: immunoSEQ multiplex PCR; TCRdb lists only in-frame clones, some missing. Of around 68,000 clones listed, 80% to 95% are singletons. Here the sequenced sample was CD4+ or CD8+ T cells sorted from blood, taken in a trial of the OX40 agonist ivuxolimab. All receptors derive from an adult with an advanced solid tumor such as melanoma, head and neck, liver or kidney cancer.

This chain connects TRBV11-2 to TRBJ2-2; a possible D gene is TRBD2 (7 bases). V shed 6 bases and J shed 2 bases, with 13 bases lying between them. This CDR3 is built from 15 residues. CDR1 and CDR2 from the germline V gene are SGHAT and FQNNGV. CDR3 in DNA: TGTGCCAGCAGTCTCGCGGGGGCCAACACCGGGGAGCTGTTTTTT. Amino acid sequence: CASSLAGANTGELFF.

The V gene is TRBV2, the J gene TRBJ2-4; 14 nucleotides align to TRBD2. The CDR3 length is 20 residues. J gave up 5 bases and V 6 bases, and 18 bases lay outside the gene matches. CDR1 and CDR2 from the germline V gene are SNHLY and FYNNEI. CDR3 region: CASSGIGTSGRHQRENIQYF. The CDR3 nucleotides are TGTGCCAGCAGCGGGATCGGGACTAGCGGGAGACACCAACGAGAAAACATTCAGTACTTC.

J is TRBJ1-1 and V is TRBV19; D uncertain. This CDR3 contains 13 residues. Trimming removed 3 bases from V and 1 base from J, with 6 bases in between. The germline V gene encodes CDR1 LNHDA and CDR2 SQIVND (reference sequence). The CDR3 region is CASSIGKNTEAFF. CDR3 in DNA: TGTGCCAGTAGTATTGGGAAGAACACTGAAGCTTTCTTT.